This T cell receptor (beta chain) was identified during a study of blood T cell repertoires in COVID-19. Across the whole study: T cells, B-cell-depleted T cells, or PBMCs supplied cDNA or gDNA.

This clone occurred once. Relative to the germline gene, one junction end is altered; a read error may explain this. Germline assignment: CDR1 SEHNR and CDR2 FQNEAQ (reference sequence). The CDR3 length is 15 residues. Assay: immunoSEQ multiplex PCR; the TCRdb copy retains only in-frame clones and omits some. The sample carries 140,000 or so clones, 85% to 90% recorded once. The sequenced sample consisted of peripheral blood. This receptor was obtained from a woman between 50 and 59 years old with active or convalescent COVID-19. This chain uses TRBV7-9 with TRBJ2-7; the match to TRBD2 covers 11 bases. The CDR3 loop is CASSLAGGQDYEQYF. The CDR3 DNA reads TGTGCCAGCAGCCTAGCGGGAGGCCAGGACTACGAGCAGTACTTC. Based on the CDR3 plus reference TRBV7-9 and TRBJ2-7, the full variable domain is DTGVSQNPRHKITKRGQNVTFRCDPISEHNRLYWYRQTLGQGPEFLTYFQNEAQLEKSRLLSDRFSAERPKGSFSTLEIQRTEQGDSAMYLCASSLAGGQDYEQYFGPGTRLTVT.